The 3 T cell receptor beta chains below all came from one sample that was sequenced in a study of regulatory T cells in long-lasting Graves disease. Time point described: newly diagnosed GD, antithyroid drugs for less than 3 months. Scientists built the TCR library using RNA that was extracted from PBMCs. CDR3 regions were amplified by Arm-PCR using iRepertoire HTBI primers to build TCR beta libraries. TCRdb ran MiXCR on the multiplex PCR reads and lists one entry per CDR3 protein. Of hundreds of thousands of distinct CDR3 sequences in the sample, about 15% were seen once. Separately, the same data were catalogued under a study of T cells in Graves' hyperthyroidism and ophthalmopathy.

The sample consisted of peripheral blood mononuclear cells (PBMCs), taken at new diagnosis, from a patient treated with antithyroid drugs. The receptors come from a man between 18 and 29 years old with Graves disease.

This clonotype was observed a handful of times. The genes are TRBV28 and TRBJ2-2; tentatively, D is TRBD1 (5 bases). CDR3 length: 13 residues. Per germline, CDR1 MDHEN and CDR2 SYDVKM. V gave up 8 bases and J gave up 8 bases, with 15 bases separating them. This CDR3 is CASSGLYLGELFF. DNA for the CDR3: TGTGCCAGCTCAGGGCTATACTTGGGGGAGCTGTTTTTT.

Turning to this clonotype: An end of the junction does not agree with germline; a read error may underlie this. The rearrangement links TRBV11-2 to TRBJ2-5; possible D gene TRBD1, 6 bases. Germline CDR1 SGHAT, CDR2 FQNNGV. CDR3 size: 15 residues. This CDR3 is CAGSSPRQVPETQYF. CDR3 DNA sequence: TGTGCCGGCAGCTCTCCCCGACAGGTTCCAGAGACCCAGTACTTC. Drawing the rest from reference TRBV11-2 and TRBJ2-5, the complete variable domain is EAGVAQSPRYKIIEKRQSVAFWCNPISGHATLYWYQQILGQGPKLLIQFQNNGVVDDSQLPKDRFSAERLKGVDSTLKIQPAKLEDSAVYLCAGSSPRQVPETQYFGPGTRLLVL.

This clonotype has only a few counts. The chain links TRBV20-1 to TRBJ2-5; TRBD1 might be the D (7 bases). Germline CDR1 DFQATT, CDR2 SNEGSKA (reference sequence). With 6 bases removed from V and 6 bases from J, the gap between germline ends came to 20 bases. This CDR3 spans 14 amino acids. The CDR3 reads CSAGGGREAKTQYF. Here the CDR3 DNA reads TGCAGTGCAGGAGGGGGCAGGGAGGCGAAGACCCAGTACTTC.